This T cell receptor beta chain was sequenced for a study of cytomegalovirus exposure and HLA in healthy donors. On this clone: What it binds is unknown.

The CDR3 runs 13 residues. V was clipped by 10 bases and J by 0 bases, with 12 bases between them. The V gene's germline CDR1 is WSHSY and CDR2 SAAADI. PCR employed 60 Vbeta and 13 Jbeta primers. Clones were read by immunoSEQ multiplex PCR, and TCRdb kept only the in-frame ones, dropping some. The sample has some 180,000 clones, 79% seen once. Whole-study results and caveats: CMV serostatus alone was available as immune exposure information. Among donors in an Asian-associated ancestry cluster, a later analysis reportedly found fewer N-insertions than the roughly 700-donor mean.

This clonotype originated in a woman in her 30s in good health and CMV-seropositive. Sequenced input: PBMCs. V and J are TRBV10-2 and TRBJ1-1, with D tentatively TRBD1 (5 bases). The CDR3 spells CATGRGMNTEAFF. CDR3 sequence (DNA): TGCGCCACGGGGAGGGGTATGAACACTGAAGCTTTCTTT.